A selection of T cell receptor beta chains follows, all from one sample in a study of CD4 and CD8 cells across lung adenocarcinoma regions. A single record per CDR3 protein comes from TCRdb applying MiXCR to the PCR reads. The sample carries approximately 7,000 distinct CDR3 sequences, around half recorded once. Input material: CD8+ T cells from the center of a lung tumor. These receptors all stem from a female donor with lung adenocarcinoma. The CD4 and CD8 labels of this study may be unreliable. Both conserved end residues are part of each CDR3. The D gene is left open where the match is weak. A row's size may be missing; if present it is once, few, many or a size class.

D: .
V: TRBV27
J: TRBJ2-5
size: .
CDR3: CASSLGRPETQYF
DNA: TGTGCCAGCAGTTTGGGGCGCCCCGAGACCCAGTACTTC

D: TRBD1
V: TRBV24-1
J: TRBJ2-1
size: once
CDR3: CATADREVYGELFF
DNA: TGTGCCACCGCTGACAGGGAAGTCTACGGTGAGCTGTTCTTT

D: .
V: TRBV18
J: TRBJ2-7
size: .
CDR3: CASSPINRDTTYEQYF
DNA: TGTGCCAGCTCACCAATAAACCGGGACACCACCTACGAGCAGTACTTC

D: .
V: TRBV6-1
J: TRBJ2-1
size: medium-sized
CDR3: CASSEGLRRGEQFF
DNA: TGTGCCAGCAGTGAAGGACTTCGTCGAGGTGAGCAGTTCTTC

D: TRBD2
V: TRBV7-2
J: TRBJ2-7
size: medium-sized
CDR3: CASRGPGTSGSSEQYF
DNA: TGTGCCAGCAGGGGACCCGGGACTAGCGGGTCCTCCGAGCAGTACTTC

D: TRBD1
V: TRBV12-3/TRBV12-4
J: TRBJ1-5
size: .
CDR3: CASSGQGALQPQHF
DNA: TGTGCCAGCAGCGGACAGGGGGCCCTTCAGCCCCAGCACTTT

D: TRBD2
V: TRBV11-3
J: TRBJ2-3
size: few
CDR3: CANLSGRALDTQYF
DNA: TGTGCCAACTTAAGCGGGAGGGCCCTAGATACGCAGTATTTT

D: .
V: TRBV6-5
J: TRBJ2-7
size: once
CDR3: CPSSYSPGPSKDTQYF
DNA: TGTCCCAGCAGCTACTCGCCCGGGCCAAGCAAAGACACGCAGTACTTC

D: .
V: TRBV6-1
J: TRBJ2-5
size: few
CDR3: CAGSGGSVPETQYF
DNA: TGTGCGGGCAGTGGGGGGAGTGTCCCAGAGACGCAGTATTTC

D: .
V: TRBV6-4
J: TRBJ2-2
size: few
CDR3: CASSDRSTGELFF
DNA: TGTGCCAGCAGTGACCGGAGCACCGGGGAGCTGTTTTTT

D: TRBD1
V: TRBV5-1
J: TRBJ2-5
size: .
CDR3: CASSLGDRAQETQYF
DNA: TGCGCCAGCAGCTTGGGGGACAGGGCTCAAGAGACCCAGTACTTC

D: TRBD1
V: TRBV6-5
J: TRBJ2-2
size: .
CDR3: CASISGQGGRGELFF
DNA: TGTGCCAGCATTAGTGGACAAGGGGGCCGCGGGGAGCTGTTTTTT

D: .
V: TRBV6-1
J: TRBJ2-1
size: .
CDR3: CASGGSGGRGTETQYF
DNA: TGTGCCAGCGGGGGGTCCGGGGGGCGTGGCACAGAGACCCAGTATTTC

D: TRBD1
V: TRBV6-5
J: TRBJ2-7
size: medium-sized
CDR3: CASSYGPGQGEYEQYF
DNA: TGTGCCAGCAGTTACGGGCCGGGACAGGGGGAATACGAGCAGTACTTC

D: TRBD2
V: TRBV5-1
J: TRBJ2-3
size: medium-sized
CDR3: CASSSASGGAETDTQYF
DNA: TGCGCCAGCTCCAGTGCTAGCGGGGGGGCCGAGACAGATACGCAGTATTTT

D: .
V: TRBV7-2
J: TRBJ2-3
size: .
CDR3: CASSLLGSKDTQYF
DNA: TGTGCCAGCTCCTTGCTAGGTAGCAAAGACACGCAGTACTTT

D: .
V: TRBV6-1
J: TRBJ2-3
size: .
CDR3: CARGEVAGDTDTQYF
DNA: TGTGCCAGGGGGGAAGTGGCGGGTGACACAGATACGCAGTACTTT

D: .
V: TRBV7-2
J: TRBJ2-7
size: .
CDR3: CASTGPGAEDTQYF
DNA: TGTGCCAGCACGGGGCCGGGAGCCGAAGATACGCAGTACTTC

D: TRBD1
V: TRBV24-1
J: TRBJ2-7
size: .
CDR3: CATSDADRNSYEQYF
DNA: TGTGCCACCAGTGATGCGGACAGGAATTCCTACGAGCAGTACTTC

D: .
V: TRBV6-5
J: TRBJ2-4
size: large
CDR3: CASSRRDLLAIQYF
DNA: TGTGCCAGCAGTAGACGGGACCTCTTAGCCATTCAGTACTTC

D: .
V: TRBV6-1
J: TRBJ2-1
size: .
CDR3: CARSAGAGAKNIQYF
DNA: TGTGCCCGCAGCGCGGGGGCGGGTGCCAAAAACATTCAGTATTTC

D: .
V: TRBV6-1
J: TRBJ2-5
size: .
CDR3: CARGDGAGGQETQYF
DNA: TGTGCCAGGGGTGACGGGGCGGGTGGCCAAGAGACGCAGTATTTC